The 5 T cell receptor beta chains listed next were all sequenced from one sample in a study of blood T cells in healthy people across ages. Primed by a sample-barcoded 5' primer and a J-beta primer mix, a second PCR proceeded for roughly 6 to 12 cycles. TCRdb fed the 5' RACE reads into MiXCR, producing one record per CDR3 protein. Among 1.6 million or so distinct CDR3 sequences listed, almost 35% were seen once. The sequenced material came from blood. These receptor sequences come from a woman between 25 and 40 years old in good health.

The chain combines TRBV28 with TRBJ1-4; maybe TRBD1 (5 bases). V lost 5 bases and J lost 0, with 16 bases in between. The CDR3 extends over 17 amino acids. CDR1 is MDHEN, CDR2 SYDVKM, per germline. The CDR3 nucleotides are TGTGCCAGCAGTCCGCTGGTTGGGGGGGCAACTAATGAAAAACTGTTTTTT. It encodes CASSPLVGGATNEKLFF.

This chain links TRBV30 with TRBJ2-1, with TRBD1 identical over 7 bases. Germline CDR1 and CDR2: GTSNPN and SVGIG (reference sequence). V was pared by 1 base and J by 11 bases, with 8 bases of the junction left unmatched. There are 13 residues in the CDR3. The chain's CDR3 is CAWSGGTVGKQFF. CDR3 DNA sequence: TGTGCCTGGAGTGGGGGGACAGTCGGTAAGCAGTTCTTC.

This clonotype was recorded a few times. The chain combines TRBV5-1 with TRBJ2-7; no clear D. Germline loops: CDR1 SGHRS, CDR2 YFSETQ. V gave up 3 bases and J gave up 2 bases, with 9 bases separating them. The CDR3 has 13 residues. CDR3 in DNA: TGCGCCAGCAGCTCCCAGGAACCCTACGAGCAGTACTTC. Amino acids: CASSSQEPYEQYF. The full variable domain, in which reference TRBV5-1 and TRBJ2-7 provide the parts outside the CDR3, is KAGVTQTPRYLIKTRGQQVTLSCSPISGHRSVSWYQQTPGQGLQFLFEYFSETQRNKGNFPGRFSGRQFSNSRSEMNVSTLELGDSALYLCASSSQEPYEQYFGPGTRLTVT.

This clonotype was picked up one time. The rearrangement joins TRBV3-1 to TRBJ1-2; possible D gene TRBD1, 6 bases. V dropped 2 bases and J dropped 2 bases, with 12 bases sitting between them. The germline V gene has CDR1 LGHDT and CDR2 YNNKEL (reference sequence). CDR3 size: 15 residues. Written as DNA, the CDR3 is TGTGCCAGCAGCCAAAAGCGGGGGGCGAACTATGGCTACACCTTC. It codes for CASSQKRGANYGYTF.

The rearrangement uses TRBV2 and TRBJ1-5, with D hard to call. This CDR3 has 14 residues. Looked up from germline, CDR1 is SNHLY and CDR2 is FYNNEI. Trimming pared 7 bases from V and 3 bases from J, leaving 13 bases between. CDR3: CASTMSGNNQPQHF. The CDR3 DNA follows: TGTGCCAGCACCATGTCTGGTAACAATCAGCCCCAGCATTTT.